A selection of T cell receptor beta chains follows, all from one sample in a study of T cells after yellow fever vaccination. One entry per CDR3 protein, called by TCRdb with MiXCR from the 5' RACE reads. Of 180,000 or so distinct CDR3 sequences in the sample, 11% are singletons; the top ten hold 35% to 45%. Sequences were derived from CD8+ T cells sorted from PBMCs, sampled 15 days after the yellow fever booster vaccination. The receptors stem from a man younger than 35 who received the YFV17D yellow fever vaccine. CDR3s include the opening cysteine and the closing phenylalanine or tryptophan. A D gene is named only where the DNA matches it firmly. Only some rows state a clone size, as once, few, many or a class for expanded clones.

>TRBV14|TRBJ2-6|TRBD1|.
CASSQPRGQGAAGANVLTF
TGTGCCAGCAGCCAACCACGCGGACAGGGGGCGGCTGGGGCCAACGTCCTGACTTTC
>TRBV11-2|TRBJ2-5|TRBD2|.
CASSSLSGVQETQYF
TGTGCCAGCAGCTCACTTAGCGGGGTACAAGAGACCCAGTACTTC
>TRBV6-5|TRBJ1-6|.|.
CASSYSLPSSSYNSPLHF
TGTGCCAGCAGTTACTCCCTTCCCAGTAGCTCCTATAATTCACCCCTCCACTTT
>TRBV7-9|TRBJ1-2|.|.
CASSSQATYGYTF
TGTGCCAGCAGTTCCCAGGCGACCTATGGCTACACCTTC
>TRBV12-3/TRBV12-4|TRBJ2-5|.|few
CASSLGPPGYQETQYF
TGTGCCAGCAGTTTAGGTCCCCCGGGGTACCAAGAGACCCAGTACTTC
>TRBV5-1|TRBJ1-2|.|.
CASSPTQEFEGYGYTF
TGCGCCAGCAGCCCGACACAGGAGTTCGAAGGCTATGGCTACACCTTC
>TRBV15|TRBJ1-4|TRBD1|few
CATSSAGTGNEKLFF
TGTGCCACCAGCAGTGCCGGGACAGGGAATGAAAAACTGTTTTTT
>TRBV7-9|TRBJ2-7|.|few
CASSLGLGVYEQYF
TGTGCCAGCAGCTTAGGTTTGGGGGTTTACGAGCAGTACTTC
>TRBV7-2|TRBJ2-5|.|.
CASSSWYQETQYF
TGTGCCAGCAGCTCCTGGTACCAAGAGACCCAGTACTTC
>TRBV4-2|TRBJ1-5|.|.
CASSQDSGSNQPQHF
TGTGCCAGCAGCCAGGACAGTGGTAGCAATCAGCCCCAGCATTTT
>TRBV6-5|TRBJ1-6|.|few
CASAGQDNSPLHF
TGTGCCAGCGCGGGACAAGATAATTCACCCCTCCACTTT
>TRBV4-1|TRBJ2-5|TRBD2|few
CASSPVAGGPGTQYF
TGCGCCAGCAGCCCTGTAGCGGGGGGGCCAGGGACCCAGTACTTC
>TRBV7-9|TRBJ2-7|.|many
CASSLGDSYEQYF
TGTGCCAGCAGCTTAGGCGACAGCTACGAGCAGTACTTC
>TRBV20-1|TRBJ2-1|TRBD2|many
CSAQGRRGGPYNEQFF
TGCAGTGCCCAAGGACGGCGGGGGGGTCCCTACAATGAGCAGTTCTTC
>TRBV21-1|TRBJ2-1|.|.
CASSNISGGDEQFF
TGTGCCAGCAGCAATATTTCCGGAGGGGATGAGCAGTTCTTC
>TRBV4-1|TRBJ2-1|.|few
CASSQREVGNEQFF
TGCGCCAGCAGCCAGAGGGAGGTCGGCAATGAGCAGTTCTTC
>TRBV7-9|TRBJ2-4|TRBD2|few
CASREGLAGHLAKNIQYF
TGTGCCAGCAGAGAGGGACTAGCGGGGCATCTAGCCAAAAACATTCAGTACTTC
>TRBV11-2|TRBJ2-3|.|few
CASSLRSSLAVMTDTQYF
TGTGCCAGCAGCTTAAGGTCTTCCCTAGCAGTGATGACAGATACGCAGTATTTT
>TRBV30|TRBJ2-7|.|few
CAWSVRGYEQYF
TGTGCCTGGAGTGTACGTGGATACGAGCAGTACTTC
>TRBV29-1|TRBJ1-2|.|few
CSVESMINYGYTF
TGCAGCGTTGAAAGCATGATCAACTATGGCTACACCTTC
>TRBV3-1|TRBJ2-5|TRBD1|.
CASSQGGQGAYKETQYF
TGTGCCAGCAGCCAAGGGGGACAGGGGGCATATAAAGAGACCCAGTACTTC
>TRBV3-1|TRBJ1-2|TRBD1|few
CASSHARTGTNGYTF
TGTGCCAGCAGCCATGCGAGGACAGGCACCAATGGCTACACCTTC
>TRBV28|TRBJ2-3|.|.
CASSFGAADTQYF
TGTGCCAGCAGTTTCGGGGCCGCAGATACGCAGTATTTT
>TRBV5-1|TRBJ2-1|.|many
CASSHRTRRSTSSYNEQFF
TGCGCCAGCAGCCATAGAACCCGACGCAGCACCAGCTCCTACAATGAGCAGTTCTTC
>TRBV7-9|TRBJ2-7|.|few
CAITRDPGEQYF
TGTGCCATCACGAGGGACCCGGGGGAGCAGTACTTC
>TRBV12-3/TRBV12-4|TRBJ1-1|TRBD1|.
CASTTTGANTEAFF
TGTGCCAGCACCACGACAGGGGCTAACACTGAAGCTTTCTTT
>TRBV29-1|TRBJ1-1|TRBD1|many
CSVDKTGENTEAFF
TGCAGCGTTGACAAGACAGGGGAGAACACTGAAGCTTTCTTT
>TRBV9|TRBJ2-2|TRBD2|many
CASSVAGGELFF
TGTGCCAGCAGCGTAGCGGGGGGAGAGCTGTTTTTT
>TRBV7-6|TRBJ1-1|TRBD1|.
CASSPTGGLYRGTEAFF
TGTGCCAGCAGCCCGACAGGGGGCCTCTATAGGGGCACTGAAGCTTTCTTT
>TRBV29-1|TRBJ2-3|TRBD1|.
CSVIPPGQGTNTQYF
TGCAGCGTTATACCTCCGGGACAGGGGACCAATACGCAGTATTTT
>TRBV4-1|TRBJ1-3|.|few
CASSPSGVPSGNTIYF
TGCGCCAGCAGCCCATCAGGGGTCCCCTCTGGAAACACCATATATTTT